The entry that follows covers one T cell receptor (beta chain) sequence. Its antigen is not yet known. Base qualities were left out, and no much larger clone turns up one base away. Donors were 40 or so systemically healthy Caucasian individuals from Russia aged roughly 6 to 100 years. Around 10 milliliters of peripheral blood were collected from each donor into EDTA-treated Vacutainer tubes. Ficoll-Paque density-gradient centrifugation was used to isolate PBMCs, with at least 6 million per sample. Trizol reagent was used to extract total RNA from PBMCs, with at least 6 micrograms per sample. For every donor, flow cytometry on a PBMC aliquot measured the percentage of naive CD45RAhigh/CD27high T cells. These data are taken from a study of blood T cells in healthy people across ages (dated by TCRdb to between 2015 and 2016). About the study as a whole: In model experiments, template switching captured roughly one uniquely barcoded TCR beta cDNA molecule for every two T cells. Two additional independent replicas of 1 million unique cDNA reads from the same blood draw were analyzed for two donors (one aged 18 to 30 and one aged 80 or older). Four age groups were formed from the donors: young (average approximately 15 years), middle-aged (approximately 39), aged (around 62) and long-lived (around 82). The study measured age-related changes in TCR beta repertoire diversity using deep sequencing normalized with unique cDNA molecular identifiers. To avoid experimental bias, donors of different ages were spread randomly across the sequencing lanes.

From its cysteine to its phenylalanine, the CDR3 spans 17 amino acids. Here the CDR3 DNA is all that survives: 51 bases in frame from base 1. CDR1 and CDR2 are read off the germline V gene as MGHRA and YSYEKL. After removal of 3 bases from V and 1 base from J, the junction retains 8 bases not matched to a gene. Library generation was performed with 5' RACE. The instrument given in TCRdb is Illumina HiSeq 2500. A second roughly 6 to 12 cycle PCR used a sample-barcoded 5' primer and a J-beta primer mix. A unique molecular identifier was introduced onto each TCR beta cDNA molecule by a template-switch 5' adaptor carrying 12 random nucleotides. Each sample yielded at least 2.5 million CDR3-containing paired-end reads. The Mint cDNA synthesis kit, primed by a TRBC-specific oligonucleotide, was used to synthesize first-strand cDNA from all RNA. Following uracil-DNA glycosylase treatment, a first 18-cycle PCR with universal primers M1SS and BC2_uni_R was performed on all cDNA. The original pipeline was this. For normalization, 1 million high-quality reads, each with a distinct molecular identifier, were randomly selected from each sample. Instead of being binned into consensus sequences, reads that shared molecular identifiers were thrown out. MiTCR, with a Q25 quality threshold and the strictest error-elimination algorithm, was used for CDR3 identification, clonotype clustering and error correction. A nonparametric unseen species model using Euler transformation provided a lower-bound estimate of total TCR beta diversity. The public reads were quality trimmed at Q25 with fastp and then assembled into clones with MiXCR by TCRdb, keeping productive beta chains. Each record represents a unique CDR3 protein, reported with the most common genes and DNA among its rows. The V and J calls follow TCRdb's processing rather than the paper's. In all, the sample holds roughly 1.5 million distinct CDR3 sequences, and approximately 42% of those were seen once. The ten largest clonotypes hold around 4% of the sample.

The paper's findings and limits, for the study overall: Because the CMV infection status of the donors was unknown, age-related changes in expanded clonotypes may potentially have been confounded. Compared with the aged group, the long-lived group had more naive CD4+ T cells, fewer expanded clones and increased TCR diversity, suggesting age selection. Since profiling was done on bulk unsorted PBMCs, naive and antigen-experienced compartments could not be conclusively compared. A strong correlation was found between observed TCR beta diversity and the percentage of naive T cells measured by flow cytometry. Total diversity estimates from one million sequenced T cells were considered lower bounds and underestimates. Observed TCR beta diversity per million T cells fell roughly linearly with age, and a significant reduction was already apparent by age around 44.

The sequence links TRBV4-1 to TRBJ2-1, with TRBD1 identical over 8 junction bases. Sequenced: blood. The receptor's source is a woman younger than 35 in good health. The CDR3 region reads CASSHVPRQGSYNEQFF. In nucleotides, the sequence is TGCGCCAGCAGCCATGTTCCTAGACAGGGGTCCTACAATGAGCAGTTCTTC.